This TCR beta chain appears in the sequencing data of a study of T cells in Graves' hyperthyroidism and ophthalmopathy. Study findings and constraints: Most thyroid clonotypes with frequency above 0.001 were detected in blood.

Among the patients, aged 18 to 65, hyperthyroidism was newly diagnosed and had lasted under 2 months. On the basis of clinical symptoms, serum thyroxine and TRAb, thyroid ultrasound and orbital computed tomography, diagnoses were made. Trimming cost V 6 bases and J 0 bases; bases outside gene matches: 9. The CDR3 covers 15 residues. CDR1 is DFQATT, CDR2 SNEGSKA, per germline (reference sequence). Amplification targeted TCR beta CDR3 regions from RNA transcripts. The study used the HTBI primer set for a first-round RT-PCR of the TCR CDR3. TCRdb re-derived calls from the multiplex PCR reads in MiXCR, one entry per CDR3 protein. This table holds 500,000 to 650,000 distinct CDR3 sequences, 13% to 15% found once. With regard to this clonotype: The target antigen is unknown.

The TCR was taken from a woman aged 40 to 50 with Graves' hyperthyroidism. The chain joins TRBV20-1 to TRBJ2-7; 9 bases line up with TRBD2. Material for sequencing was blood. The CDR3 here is CSAPPLSGSSYEQYF. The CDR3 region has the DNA TGCAGTGCCCCCCCCCTTAGCGGGAGCTCCTACGAGCAGTACTTC.